Listed below are T cell receptor beta chains from one sample, sequenced in a study of cytomegalovirus exposure and HLA in healthy donors. Sequencing used immunoSEQ multiplex PCR; TCRdb keeps in-frame clones, though not all of them. The data hold 230,000 or so clones, with about 93% observed a single time. The source material was PBMCs. These TCRs come from a girl aged 2 to 10 in good health and CMV-seronegative. The CDR3 runs from the conserved cysteine through the conserved F or W. The D gene is left open where the match is weak. Clone size is not always given. Where it is, it says once, few, many or a class for expanded clones.

>NA|TRBV19|NA|TRBJ2-7|13
TGTGCCAGCTCGACAGGCCTATCCTACGAGCAGTACTTC
CASSTGLSYEQYF
>TRBD1|TRBV2|NA|TRBJ2-7|15
TGTGCCAGCAGTGGGGACAGGGGGCGTGGATACGAGCAGTACTTC
CASSGDRGRGYEQYF
>NA|TRBV5-1|NA|TRBJ1-3|17
TGCGCCAGCAGCTTGGGGGTGGCAGGGTCCACTGGAAACACCATATATTTT
CASSLGVAGSTGNTIYF
>NA|TRBV5-8|once|TRBJ1-5|14
TGTGCCAGCAAACTGTGGGGGGGCAATCAGCCCCAGCATTTT
CASKLWGGNQPQHF
>NA|TRBV5-1|NA|TRBJ1-3|13
TGCGCCAGCAGCCTAGGTCTCGGAAACACCATATATTTT
CASSLGLGNTIYF
>NA|TRBV5-1|once|TRBJ2-1|15
TGCGCCAGCAGCTTGTATGCAGGGTTTAACAATGAGCAGTTCTTC
CASSLYAGFNNEQFF
>NA|TRBV4-1|NA|TRBJ1-1|13
TGCGCCAGCAGCCAATACCGGGACACCGAAGCTTTCTTT
CASSQYRDTEAFF
>TRBD1|TRBV30|once|TRBJ2-3|15
TGTGCCTGGAACAAACAGGGGGCACGCACAGATACGCAGTATTTT
CAWNKQGARTDTQYF
>NA|TRBV6-1|once|TRBJ2-7|14
TGTGCCAGCAGTCGACAGAGTACTTCCTACGAGCAGTACTTC
CASSRQSTSYEQYF
>TRBD1|TRBV10-2|NA|TRBJ2-1|13
TGCGCCAGCAGTGTTCAGGGGGCCGATGAGCAGTTCTTC
CASSVQGADEQFF
>NA|TRBV27|few|TRBJ2-7|12
TGTGCCAGCAGCATTACAGGCTACGAGCAGTACTTC
CASSITGYEQYF
>NA|TRBV7-2|NA|TRBJ2-7|16
TGTGCCAGCAGCTTAGATACGGGCGGGACGGTATACGAGCAGTACTTC
CASSLDTGGTVYEQYF
>NA|TRBV20-1|NA|TRBJ2-7|11
TGCAGTGCTAGGATCGGGAGCGAGCAGTACTTC
CSARIGSEQYF
>NA|TRBV9|NA|TRBJ1-3|15
TGTGCCAGCAGCGTAGGGACAAACTCTGGAAACACCATATATTTT
CASSVGTNSGNTIYF
>TRBD1|TRBV11-3|NA|TRBJ2-4|14
TGTGCCAGCAGCTTAGGGACAGGGGGGGACATTCAGTACTTC
CASSLGTGGDIQYF
>TRBD1|TRBV19|NA|TRBJ1-2|20
TGTGCCAGTAGTATTATCGGGACAGGGTTAATGTTATTAGTGGGCTATGGCTACACCTTC
CASSIIGTGLMLLVGYGYTF
>TRBD1|TRBV6-5|NA|TRBJ1-2|14
TGTGCCACAAGAAACCCGGACAGGGACCATGGCTACACCTTC
CATRNPDRDHGYTF
>TRBD1|TRBV7-9|once|TRBJ1-2|16
TGTGCCAGCAGCGGGGGACAGGGGGACCTTAACTATGGCTACACCTTC
CASSGGQGDLNYGYTF
>TRBD1|TRBV9|NA|TRBJ1-1|15
TGTGCCAGCAGCGTAGCCCAGGGGGCCGGCACTGAAGCTTTCTTT
CASSVAQGAGTEAFF
>TRBD1|TRBV5-1|NA|TRBJ1-4|14
TGCGCCAGCAGCCCCAGGACAGGGGCTGAAAAACTGTTTTTT
CASSPRTGAEKLFF
>NA|TRBV28|NA|TRBJ1-2|14
TGTGCCAGCAGTTTACGAGGACAGTCCTATGGCTACACCTTC
CASSLRGQSYGYTF
>NA|TRBV30|NA|TRBJ1-1|11
TGTGCCTGGAGTGACGGACTTAGAGCTTTCTTT
CAWSDGLRAFF
>NA|TRBV5-6|NA|TRBJ1-3|14
TGTGCCAGCAGCTCAACTGCAGGGCGATACACCATATATTTT
CASSSTAGRYTIYF
>TRBD1|TRBV7-9|once|TRBJ2-1|15
TGTGCCAGCAGCCATGCACAGGGGTACTACAATGAGCAGTTCTTC
CASSHAQGYYNEQFF
>TRBD2|TRBV14|once|TRBJ2-2|17
TGTGCCAGCAGCCAAGTCCGGAGCGGGAGATTCGCCGGGGAGCTGTTTTTT
CASSQVRSGRFAGELFF
>NA|TRBV5-1|NA|TRBJ2-7|13
TGCGCCAGCAGCTCCGGGGTACTCTACGAGCAGTACTTC
CASSSGVLYEQYF
>TRBD1|TRBV25-1|NA|TRBJ2-7|15
TGTGCCAGCAGTGACGAGACAGGGACCTCCTACGAGCAGTACTTC
CASSDETGTSYEQYF
>NA|TRBV7-6|NA|TRBJ1-3|13
TGTGCCAGCCGGACGGGAGGCGGAAACACCATATATTTT
CASRTGGGNTIYF
>NA|TRBV5-8|NA|TRBJ1-3|13
TGTGCCAGCAGCTTGTCATCTGGAAACACCATATATTTT
CASSLSSGNTIYF
>NA|TRBV19|NA|TRBJ2-7|13
TGTGCCAGCAGTATGGGACTGGGCTACGAGCAGTACTTC
CASSMGLGYEQYF
>TRBD2|TRBV7-8|NA|TRBJ2-1|16
TGTGCCAGCAGGTTGTCCGGGACTAGCGAATACAATGAGCAGTTCTTC
CASRLSGTSEYNEQFF
>NA|TRBV13|NA|TRBJ2-5|13
TGTGCCAGCAGCTTGTGGACTCAAGAGACCCAGTACTTC
CASSLWTQETQYF
>NA|TRBV5-4|few|TRBJ2-1|13
TGTGCCAGCAGGGCTCAGGGTTCCGATGAGCAGTTCTTC
CASRAQGSDEQFF